This is a list of T cell receptor beta chains from one sample in a study of radiotherapy plus CTLA-4 blockade in lung cancer. Produced via immunoSEQ multiplex PCR; TCRdb's table is partial and in-frame only. The table records 90,000 to 95,000 clones, 83% of them present only once. The starting material was peripheral blood, obtained from a patient treated with radiotherapy plus ipilimumab. The receptors derive from a human donor with non-small cell lung cancer who had stable disease on radiotherapy plus ipilimumab. CDR3s include the opening cysteine and the closing phenylalanine or tryptophan. The order of the fields is V gene, J gene, CDR3 protein.

v_call: TRBV19; j_call: TRBJ1-2; cdr3_aa: CASSILTGNYGYTF
v_call: TRBV9; j_call: TRBJ1-2; cdr3_aa: CASNPGQGAQKDGYTF
v_call: TRBV4-2; j_call: TRBJ2-3; cdr3_aa: CASSQGLAGGTDTQYF
v_call: TRBV19; j_call: TRBJ1-2; cdr3_aa: CASSARQGTNYGYTF
v_call: TRBV28; j_call: TRBJ1-2; cdr3_aa: CASTLSRPGAGYTF
v_call: TRBV19; j_call: TRBJ1-1; cdr3_aa: CASSIVSEGTEAFF
v_call: TRBV7-2; j_call: TRBJ1-6; cdr3_aa: CASGSGTNNSPLHF
v_call: TRBV5-1; j_call: TRBJ1-2; cdr3_aa: CASSPVEFYGYTF
v_call: TRBV23-1; j_call: TRBJ1-1; cdr3_aa: CASRPIAQGGNMNTEAFF
v_call: TRBV19; j_call: TRBJ1-4; cdr3_aa: CASSPKGDRVNEKLFF
v_call: TRBV6-1; j_call: TRBJ1-5; cdr3_aa: CASRQTGTHQPQHF
v_call: TRBV28; j_call: TRBJ1-1; cdr3_aa: CAIRGPNTEAFF
v_call: TRBV9; j_call: TRBJ2-3; cdr3_aa: CASSVATTSTDTQYF
v_call: TRBV6-1; j_call: TRBJ1-1; cdr3_aa: CASSEGGPRDTEAFF
v_call: TRBV29-1; j_call: TRBJ1-1; cdr3_aa: CSVMTGGTEAFF
v_call: TRBV6-4; j_call: TRBJ2-1; cdr3_aa: CASSAGASYNEQFF
v_call: TRBV27; j_call: TRBJ1-5; cdr3_aa: CATPGCNQPQHF
v_call: TRBV9; j_call: TRBJ1-5; cdr3_aa: CASSPGTGEYSNQPQHF
v_call: TRBV6-1; j_call: TRBJ2-3; cdr3_aa: CASSALRGPDTQYF
v_call: TRBV19; j_call: TRBJ1-4; cdr3_aa: CASIGQPPNEKLFF
v_call: TRBV5-1; j_call: TRBJ1-1; cdr3_aa: CASSVSPIGLSRTEAFF
v_call: TRBV28; j_call: TRBJ1-5; cdr3_aa: CASFGTANQPQHF
v_call: TRBV6-5; j_call: TRBJ2-2; cdr3_aa: CASSGQGWDTGELFF
v_call: TRBV7-9; j_call: TRBJ1-4; cdr3_aa: CASSLARSEGEKLFF
v_call: TRBV6-5; j_call: TRBJ1-1; cdr3_aa: CASSLERRRMFF
v_call: TRBV7-2; j_call: TRBJ1-3; cdr3_aa: CASSLLSRNTIYF
v_call: TRBV28; j_call: TRBJ2-7; cdr3_aa: CASKKDEQYF
v_call: TRBV6-1; j_call: TRBJ2-5; cdr3_aa: CASSDPRTSGGTQYF
v_call: TRBV18; j_call: TRBJ2-3; cdr3_aa: CASSPVATDTQYF
v_call: TRBV6-1; j_call: TRBJ2-7; cdr3_aa: CASTRGQGASYEQYF